This TCR beta chain originates from a study of T cells in localized non-small cell lung cancer. Study-wide findings and caveats: T cell clonality was highest in uninvolved adjacent lung, above tumor. Sequence data derive from only one tumor region, so heterogeneity remains possible. Detection in adjacent lung was observed for a median 57 of the top 100 tumor clones.

A note on this clone: What it binds is unknown.

The V gene's germline CDR1 is LNHDA and CDR2 SQIVND (reference sequence). The CDR3 loop spans 14 amino acids. The V end was cut by 1 base, the J end by 5 bases, with 11 bases between. Method: immunoSEQ multiplex PCR; TCRdb's copy keeps in-frame clones and lacks some. The profile shows approximately 100,000 clones, more than 75% of them singletons. The rearrangement links TRBV19 to TRBJ1-2; no clear D gene. Sample: PBMCs, taken before any cancer treatment. This TCR was recovered from a woman aged 35 to 70 with stage II squamous cell lung carcinoma. CDR3 DNA sequence: TGTGCCAGTAGTATAGTCGGACGTGGGTATGGCTACACCTTC. The encoded protein is CASSIVGRGYGYTF.